A single T cell receptor beta chain is shown here with its context. This clonotype was seen repeatedly, ten times or more. Its specific antigen is unknown. Within one base of it there is no much larger clone, and no base qualities were kept. This sample is part of a study of T cells in Graves' hyperthyroidism and ophthalmopathy (dated 2019 in TCRdb). The study in broad terms: Peripheral blood samples were taken at the time of initial diagnosis, prior to any treatment. A discovery cohort of roughly 100 patients, roughly 45 with Graves' ophthalmopathy and approximately 57 with stable Graves' hyperthyroidism, was used to find distinguishing TCR V-J signatures. An independent validation cohort of 18 to 20 hyperthyroidism patients and over 15 patients who later progressed to ophthalmopathy tested prospective prediction of ophthalmopathy. The approximately 98 discovery patients were randomly divided into training and test sets at a 7:3 ratio. The study also compared thyroid tissue and blood T-cell repertoires from more than 5 Graves' hyperthyroidism patients. After sampling, hyperthyroidism patients received methimazole starting at 30 mg daily, and ophthalmopathy patients received high-dose intravenous methylprednisolone. The paper reports TCR Vbeta CDR3 sequencing of approximately 130 peripheral blood samples: over 40 ophthalmopathy, roughly 74 hyperthyroidism and 17 progressor patients.

As encoded in the germline V gene (reference sequence), CDR1 is GTSNPN while CDR2 is SVGIG. The CDR3 contains 12 residues, cysteine and phenylalanine counted. The only DNA kept is the CDR3, 36 bases in frame from the first base. V gives up 3 bases and J gives up 4 bases, and the segment between their germline ends measures 9 bases. Amplification of TCR beta CDR3 regions was carried out from RNA transcripts. The TCR CDR3 was subjected to a first round of RT-PCR using the HTBI primer set and the Qiagen OneStep RT-PCR kit. A second multiplex PCR round built the libraries, followed by size selection and purification. Libraries were sequenced paired-end with 100 bp reads on an Illumina HiSeq2000. Under the source paper's analysis protocol: SOAPnuke was used to process the raw data, removing reads that contained adapters or uncalled bases, had a mean Phred below 15, or lacked an exact match to the constant primer or identifier. High-quality paired reads were merged using COPE v1.2.5, and each unique nucleotide sequence was defined as a clonotype. Clonotypes were aligned to IMGT TRBV, TRBD and TRBJ reference segments using MiTCR v1.1. Analysis was restricted to V-J combinations with a frequency above 0.0001, which covered 99.2% of repertoires. A TCS score was defined as the ratio of F50 (clonal expansion) to E x V (chaos), with BLOSUM62-based TCRdist applied between CDR3 peptides within each V-J. Welch's t-statistics and random forest reduced some 510 V-J features to 10 to 15, which were used in a naive Bayes classifier (R e1071). Clones were called with MiXCR by TCRdb after fastp trimmed the public reads at Q25, and only in-frame beta chains were retained. Entries that share a CDR3 protein sequence are merged under the most common genes and DNA. These V and J calls rely on TCRdb rather than the paper's analysis. Here the sample has roughly 380,000 distinct CDR3 sequences; 11% to 15% occur a single time. The leading ten clones occupy around 10% of the sample.

Stable Graves' hyperthyroidism was defined as the absence of progression to ophthalmopathy over 18 months of follow-up. The hyperthyroidism patients were between 18 and 65 years old and newly diagnosed, with a disease duration of less than 2 months. Exclusion was applied to patients with uncontrolled infections, other autoimmune diseases, pregnancy or lactation. Diagnoses were established on the basis of clinical symptoms, serum thyroxine and TRAb, thyroid ultrasound, and orbital computed tomography. Ficoll-Paque density gradient centrifugation was used to isolate PBMCs from around 10 ml of fresh peripheral blood. Total RNA was extracted with Trizol reagent, and quality was checked on an Agilent 2100 Bioanalyzer. The full study reports these points: Ophthalmopathy was separated from stable hyperthyroidism by a 13 V-J signature model, with around 88% sensitivity and roughly 81% specificity obtained in cross-validation and 80%/75% obtained in testing. Sample size was not statistically predetermined, and blinding of investigators to group allocation was not performed. In validation, the model predicted progression to ophthalmopathy with approximately 69% sensitivity and 72% to 75% specificity, a median of around 6.6 months before onset. Most expanded thyroid clonotypes (frequency above 0.001) were also detected in blood, a finding suggesting that blood repertoires may reflect thyroid immune responses.

The sample taken for sequencing was blood. The TCR sequence derives from a woman in her fifties or sixties with Graves' hyperthyroidism. Here the chain combines TRBV30 and TRBJ1-1; the D region possibly corresponds to TRBD1 (6 bases align). The CDR3 sequence is CAWRGALTEAFF. Here is the DNA: TGTGCCTGGAGGGGGGCGCTCACTGAAGCTTTCTTT.